This T cell receptor beta chain derives from a study of shared clonotypes between healthy human individuals. This CDR3 region has 13 residues. CDR1 and CDR2 from the germline V gene are SNHLY and FYNNEI. Germline trimming cut 6 bases from V and 4 bases from J; bases unmatched to any gene: 3. Profiling relied on immunoSEQ multiplex PCR, and the TCRdb table lists in-frame clones only, not all of them. This sample has 1.4 million to 1.5 million clones, with around 97% found just once. The sample comprised naive CD4+ T cells sorted from blood. The subset was: CD45RA+ positively selected. This TCR was sampled from a man aged 25 to 40 in good health. V gene TRBV2 combines with J gene TRBJ2-3; TRBD2 agrees at 8 bases. CDR3 bases: TGTGCCAGCAGCGGGAGGGGGGCAGATACGCAGTATTTT. Protein: CASSGRGADTQYF.